This is a list of T cell receptor beta chains from one sample in a study of T cells after yellow fever vaccination. Using its own MiXCR run on the 5' RACE reads, TCRdb lists one record per CDR3 protein. Of around 350,000 distinct CDR3 sequences in the sample, 6.2% were seen once. The sample here was PBMCs, taken 5 days after the yellow fever booster vaccination. Receptor source: a young man who received the YFV17D yellow fever vaccine. The CDR3 runs from the conserved cysteine through the conserved F or W. The D gene is left open where the match is weak. The listing skips clone size in some rows; elsewhere it reads once, few, many or a size class.

abundance: NA; d_gene: NA; v_gene: TRBV28; j_gene: TRBJ1-5; len: 14; CDR3aa: CASSSSLSNQPQHF; CDR3nt: TGTGCCAGCAGTTCGAGCCTGAGCAATCAGCCCCAGCATTTT
abundance: few; d_gene: NA; v_gene: TRBV18; j_gene: TRBJ2-5; len: 14; CDR3aa: CASSPAGPQETQYF; CDR3nt: TGTGCCAGCTCACCAGCCGGGCCCCAAGAGACCCAGTACTTC
abundance: NA; d_gene: NA; v_gene: TRBV6-1; j_gene: TRBJ1-5; len: 15; CDR3aa: CASSATGIGNQPQHF; CDR3nt: TGTGCCAGCAGCGCTACCGGGATAGGAAATCAGCCCCAGCATTTT
abundance: few; d_gene: NA; v_gene: TRBV7-9; j_gene: TRBJ2-4; len: 15; CDR3aa: CASSFPTGLENIQYF; CDR3nt: TGTGCCAGCAGCTTCCCGACGGGGCTGGAAAACATTCAGTACTTC
abundance: few; d_gene: NA; v_gene: TRBV7-2; j_gene: TRBJ2-1; len: 12; CDR3aa: CASIRDYNEQFF; CDR3nt: TGTGCCAGTATTCGGGACTACAATGAGCAGTTCTTC
abundance: many; d_gene: TRBD2; v_gene: TRBV20-1; j_gene: TRBJ2-7; len: 14; CDR3aa: CSASSTSGGYEQYF; CDR3nt: TGCAGTGCTAGTTCGACTAGCGGGGGCTACGAGCAGTACTTC
abundance: many; d_gene: NA; v_gene: TRBV6-2/TRBV6-3; j_gene: TRBJ2-7; len: 14; CDR3aa: CASRAGGGISEQYF; CDR3nt: TGTGCCAGCAGAGCCGGTGGGGGTATCAGCGAGCAGTACTTC
abundance: NA; d_gene: NA; v_gene: TRBV24-1; j_gene: TRBJ2-5; len: 14; CDR3aa: CATSESRERETQYF; CDR3nt: TGTGCCACCAGTGAAAGTAGGGAAAGAGAGACCCAGTACTTC
abundance: few; d_gene: NA; v_gene: TRBV24-1; j_gene: TRBJ2-5; len: 14; CDR3aa: CATSDRTSQETQYF; CDR3nt: TGTGCCACCAGTGATCGGACATCCCAAGAGACCCAGTACTTC
abundance: NA; d_gene: NA; v_gene: TRBV6-1; j_gene: TRBJ1-6; len: 14; CDR3aa: CASSPSTVDSPLHF; CDR3nt: TGTGCCAGCAGCCCATCGACGGTGGATTCACCCCTCCACTTT
abundance: many; d_gene: NA; v_gene: TRBV6-4; j_gene: TRBJ2-1; len: 15; CDR3aa: CASSDLPGKGNEQFF; CDR3nt: TGTGCCAGCAGTGACTTACCGGGAAAGGGTAATGAGCAGTTCTTC
abundance: many; d_gene: TRBD2; v_gene: TRBV5-1; j_gene: TRBJ2-7; len: 14; CDR3aa: CASSPPSGTYEQYF; CDR3nt: TGCGCCAGCAGCCCCCCTAGCGGAACTTACGAGCAGTACTTC
abundance: few; d_gene: NA; v_gene: TRBV18; j_gene: TRBJ2-1; len: 14; CDR3aa: CASSSNRVDNEQFF; CDR3nt: TGTGCCAGCTCTTCTAACAGGGTGGACAATGAGCAGTTCTTC
abundance: NA; d_gene: NA; v_gene: TRBV11-1; j_gene: TRBJ2-2; len: 20; CDR3aa: CASSSQGSPLGPPNTGELFF; CDR3nt: TGTGCCAGCAGCTCTCAAGGGTCCCCCTTGGGACCACCAAACACCGGGGAGCTGTTTTTT
abundance: many; d_gene: TRBD2; v_gene: TRBV10-3; j_gene: TRBJ2-7; len: 13; CDR3aa: CAIYSSGTYEQYF; CDR3nt: TGTGCCATCTATTCTAGCGGAACCTACGAGCAGTACTTC
abundance: many; d_gene: NA; v_gene: TRBV5-1; j_gene: TRBJ2-7; len: 13; CDR3aa: CASSYDSAYEQYF; CDR3nt: TGCGCCAGCAGCTACGACAGCGCCTACGAGCAGTACTTC
abundance: few; d_gene: NA; v_gene: TRBV10-3; j_gene: TRBJ1-2; len: 14; CDR3aa: CAISNHGASYGYTF; CDR3nt: TGTGCCATCAGTAACCATGGGGCCAGCTATGGCTACACCTTC
abundance: NA; d_gene: NA; v_gene: TRBV6-5; j_gene: TRBJ1-3; len: 13; CDR3aa: CASSYDGGNTIYF; CDR3nt: TGTGCCAGCAGTTACGATGGTGGAAACACCATATATTTT
abundance: many; d_gene: TRBD1; v_gene: TRBV9; j_gene: TRBJ2-1; len: 14; CDR3aa: CASSRTGTTNEQFF; CDR3nt: TGTGCCAGCAGCAGGACAGGGACCACGAATGAGCAGTTCTTC
abundance: many; d_gene: TRBD1; v_gene: TRBV7-9; j_gene: TRBJ1-6; len: 16; CDR3aa: CASSPQLGQGNSPLHF; CDR3nt: TGTGCCAGCAGCCCGCAGTTGGGACAGGGGAATTCACCCCTCCACTTT
abundance: many; d_gene: NA; v_gene: TRBV5-1; j_gene: TRBJ2-1; len: 15; CDR3aa: CASSPDGSSYNEQFF; CDR3nt: TGCGCCAGCAGCCCGGACGGCAGCTCCTACAATGAGCAGTTCTTC
abundance: many; d_gene: TRBD1; v_gene: TRBV7-9; j_gene: TRBJ1-6; len: 15; CDR3aa: CASSLGDRANSPLHF; CDR3nt: TGTGCCAGCAGCTTAGGGGACAGGGCGAATTCACCCCTCCACTTT
abundance: many; d_gene: NA; v_gene: TRBV27; j_gene: TRBJ1-5; len: 15; CDR3aa: CASSLYPGTNQPQHF; CDR3nt: TGTGCCAGCAGTTTATACCCAGGGACCAATCAGCCCCAGCATTTT
abundance: NA; d_gene: NA; v_gene: TRBV7-2; j_gene: TRBJ1-2; len: 14; CDR3aa: CASSLEGLTYGYTF; CDR3nt: TGTGCCAGCAGCTTGGAAGGATTAACCTATGGCTACACCTTC
abundance: many; d_gene: NA; v_gene: TRBV7-8; j_gene: TRBJ1-5; len: 16; CDR3aa: CASSLRARSPNQPQHF; CDR3nt: TGTGCCAGCAGCTTAAGGGCCAGGAGCCCTAATCAGCCCCAGCATTTT
abundance: NA; d_gene: TRBD2; v_gene: TRBV9; j_gene: TRBJ2-5; len: 15; CDR3aa: CASSVTSGTQETQYF; CDR3nt: TGTGCCAGCAGCGTTACTAGCGGGACACAAGAGACCCAGTACTTC
abundance: NA; d_gene: TRBD2; v_gene: TRBV19; j_gene: TRBJ2-1; len: 16; CDR3aa: CASSPRGGRVYNEQFF; CDR3nt: TGTGCCAGTAGTCCGAGGGGCGGGAGGGTATACAATGAGCAGTTCTTC
abundance: NA; d_gene: NA; v_gene: TRBV7-2; j_gene: TRBJ1-2; len: 13; CDR3aa: CASSSPGLFGYTF; CDR3nt: TGTGCCAGCAGCTCACCGGGCCTATTTGGCTACACCTTC
abundance: NA; d_gene: TRBD1; v_gene: TRBV20-1; j_gene: TRBJ1-1; len: 18; CDR3aa: CSARDPRGGTGVNTEAFF; CDR3nt: TGCAGTGCTAGAGATCCCAGGGGGGGGACTGGGGTGAACACTGAAGCTTTCTTT
abundance: few; d_gene: NA; v_gene: TRBV21-1; j_gene: TRBJ2-6; len: 16; CDR3aa: CASSKHSLSGANVLTF; CDR3nt: TGTGCCAGCAGCAAACACAGCCTCTCTGGGGCCAACGTCCTGACTTTC
abundance: few; d_gene: NA; v_gene: TRBV6-2/TRBV6-3; j_gene: TRBJ2-7; len: 12; CDR3aa: CASSFTLYEQYF; CDR3nt: TGTGCCAGCAGTTTCACACTCTACGAGCAGTACTTC
abundance: NA; d_gene: TRBD1; v_gene: TRBV10-3; j_gene: TRBJ2-5; len: 15; CDR3aa: CAISDSNRGRETQYF; CDR3nt: TGTGCCATCAGTGACTCCAACAGGGGGCGAGAGACCCAGTACTTC
abundance: many; d_gene: NA; v_gene: TRBV28; j_gene: TRBJ2-5; len: 15; CDR3aa: CASSLQLRRQETQYF; CDR3nt: TGTGCCAGCAGTTTACAGCTGCGCCGGCAAGAGACCCAGTACTTC
abundance: many; d_gene: NA; v_gene: TRBV29-1; j_gene: TRBJ1-2; len: 13; CDR3aa: CSGSQGFDYGYTF; CDR3nt: TGCAGCGGAAGCCAGGGTTTTGACTATGGCTACACCTTC
abundance: many; d_gene: TRBD1; v_gene: TRBV12-3/TRBV12-4; j_gene: TRBJ2-7; len: 15; CDR3aa: CASSSRDRESYEQYF; CDR3nt: TGTGCCAGCAGCTCCCGGGACAGGGAATCCTACGAGCAGTACTTC
abundance: many; d_gene: NA; v_gene: TRBV18; j_gene: TRBJ2-3; len: 16; CDR3aa: CASSPRGRQQGDTQYF; CDR3nt: TGTGCCAGCTCACCACGAGGGCGGCAGCAGGGGGATACGCAGTATTTT
abundance: NA; d_gene: TRBD2; v_gene: TRBV5-1; j_gene: TRBJ2-1; len: 14; CDR3aa: CASSLGSGIYDQFF; CDR3nt: TGCGCCAGCAGCTTAGGTAGCGGGATCTATGATCAGTTCTTC
abundance: many; d_gene: TRBD2; v_gene: TRBV12-3/TRBV12-4; j_gene: TRBJ2-5; len: 17; CDR3aa: CASSQGLAGGRGETQYF; CDR3nt: TGTGCCAGCAGCCAGGGACTAGCGGGAGGGAGGGGAGAGACCCAGTACTTC
abundance: NA; d_gene: NA; v_gene: TRBV28; j_gene: TRBJ1-4; len: 14; CDR3aa: CASSLSGPREKLFF; CDR3nt: TGTGCCAGCAGTTTATCGGGGCCCCGTGAAAAACTGTTTTTT
abundance: NA; d_gene: TRBD2; v_gene: TRBV19; j_gene: TRBJ2-7; len: 16; CDR3aa: CASSIDRLAGAYEQYF; CDR3nt: TGTGCCAGTAGTATAGATCGGCTAGCGGGAGCCTACGAGCAGTACTTC
abundance: many; d_gene: TRBD2; v_gene: TRBV11-1; j_gene: TRBJ2-7; len: 19; CDR3aa: CASSAPYLAGGSFAREQYF; CDR3nt: TGTGCCAGCAGCGCCCCTTACCTAGCGGGAGGATCATTCGCTCGGGAGCAGTACTTC
abundance: NA; d_gene: TRBD2; v_gene: TRBV15; j_gene: TRBJ2-3; len: 13; CDR3aa: CATSIQTSATQYF; CDR3nt: TGTGCCACCAGCATCCAGACTAGCGCTACGCAGTATTTT
abundance: NA; d_gene: TRBD1; v_gene: TRBV5-1; j_gene: TRBJ1-1; len: 14; CDR3aa: CASSSDRGHTEAFF; CDR3nt: TGCGCCAGCAGCTCGGACAGGGGGCACACTGAAGCTTTCTTT
abundance: many; d_gene: TRBD2; v_gene: TRBV20-1; j_gene: TRBJ2-7; len: 13; CDR3aa: CSAGGLAGTKQYF; CDR3nt: TGCAGTGCTGGAGGACTAGCGGGGACCAAGCAGTACTTC
abundance: many; d_gene: NA; v_gene: TRBV12-3/TRBV12-4; j_gene: TRBJ2-1; len: 14; CDR3aa: CASSLRGGYNEQFF; CDR3nt: TGTGCCAGCAGTTTAAGGGGGGGATACAATGAGCAGTTCTTC
abundance: many; d_gene: TRBD2; v_gene: TRBV20-1; j_gene: TRBJ2-1; len: 15; CDR3aa: CSARTSGSVYNEQFF; CDR3nt: TGCAGTGCTAGAACTAGCGGGAGTGTTTACAATGAGCAGTTCTTC
abundance: few; d_gene: TRBD2; v_gene: TRBV20-1; j_gene: TRBJ2-2; len: 14; CDR3aa: CSAPLAGLTGELFF; CDR3nt: TGCAGTGCTCCCCTAGCGGGCCTAACCGGGGAGCTGTTTTTT
abundance: NA; d_gene: NA; v_gene: TRBV20-1; j_gene: TRBJ2-3; len: 13; CDR3aa: CSARVSPTDTQYF; CDR3nt: TGCAGTGCTAGAGTATCACCCACAGATACGCAGTATTTT
abundance: NA; d_gene: TRBD1; v_gene: TRBV19; j_gene: TRBJ2-7; len: 14; CDR3aa: CASSTRDRTYEQYF; CDR3nt: TGTGCCAGTAGTACCCGGGACAGAACCTACGAGCAGTACTTC